The rows below give T cell receptor beta chains drawn from one sample of a study of PD-1 blockade in mismatch repair-deficient tumors. The assay was immunoSEQ multiplex PCR, and TCRdb's table has in-frame clones only and misses some. The sample includes just under 65,000 clones, 88% seen only once; the top ten take 14%. Source: peripheral blood, taken 52 weeks after starting pembrolizumab. These receptors were taken from an adult with mismatch repair-deficient cancer. CDR3s include the opening cysteine and the closing phenylalanine or tryptophan. The D gene is left open where the match is weak. Size is stated for part of the rows, as once, few or many counts, or as a class when the clone is expanded.

size: -; D: -; J: TRBJ2-5; V: TRBV7-9; length: 15; CDR3: CASSAGPPEDETQYF; DNA: TGTGCCAGCAGCGCTGGACCTCCCGAGGACGAGACCCAGTACTTC
size: -; D: TRBD1; J: TRBJ1-2; V: TRBV27; length: 15; CDR3: CASSLGQGAGYGYTF; DNA: TGTGCCAGCAGTTTGGGACAGGGGGCCGGCTATGGCTACACCTTC
size: -; D: -; J: TRBJ1-2; V: TRBV28; length: 13; CDR3: CASRRTANYGYTF; DNA: TGTGCCAGCAGACGGACAGCTAACTATGGCTACACCTTC
size: -; D: TRBD1; J: TRBJ1-1; V: TRBV6-4; length: 18; CDR3: CASKKTGGFQGMNTEAFF; DNA: TGTGCCAGCAAGAAGACAGGGGGCTTTCAGGGGATGAACACTGAAGCTTTCTTT
size: -; D: -; J: TRBJ2-7; V: TRBV7-9; length: 15; CDR3: CASSLAGGGFYEQYF; DNA: TGTGCCAGCAGCTTAGCGGGTGGCGGCTTCTACGAGCAGTACTTC
size: -; D: -; J: TRBJ2-7; V: TRBV5-4; length: 14; CDR3: CASSLFPGTYEQYF; DNA: TGTGCCAGCAGCTTGTTCCCGGGAACTTACGAGCAGTACTTC
size: -; D: -; J: TRBJ2-2; V: TRBV28; length: 14; CDR3: CASSPSGGSGELFF; DNA: TGTGCCAGCAGTCCTTCGGGGGGCTCCGGGGAGCTGTTTTTT
size: -; D: TRBD2; J: TRBJ2-7; V: TRBV9; length: 15; CDR3: CASSVGTSGKYEQYF; DNA: TGTGCCAGCAGCGTAGGGACTAGCGGCAAATACGAGCAGTACTTC
size: -; D: TRBD2; J: TRBJ2-5; V: TRBV10-3; length: 15; CDR3: CAISEWASGIETQYF; DNA: TGTGCCATCAGTGAGTGGGCTAGCGGGATTGAGACCCAGTACTTC
size: -; D: -; J: TRBJ2-1; V: TRBV29-1; length: 13; CDR3: CSVELWGYNEQFF; DNA: TGCAGCGTAGAACTTTGGGGTTACAATGAGCAGTTCTTC
size: -; D: TRBD1; J: TRBJ1-2; V: TRBV7-9; length: 15; CDR3: CASSVGTDPNYGYTF; DNA: TGTGCCAGCAGCGTAGGGACAGACCCTAACTATGGCTACACCTTC
size: -; D: -; J: TRBJ2-3; V: TRBV4-1; length: 14; CDR3: CASSQEGTSDTQYF; DNA: TGCGCCAGCAGCCAAGAAGGTACAAGCGATACGCAGTATTTT
size: once; D: -; J: TRBJ2-2; V: TRBV28; length: 13; CDR3: CASSFPVGGELFF; DNA: TGTGCCAGCAGTTTCCCAGTCGGCGGGGAGCTGTTTTTT
size: -; D: -; J: TRBJ1-4; V: TRBV28; length: 15; CDR3: CASRMPGVRDEKLFF; DNA: TGTGCCAGCAGGATGCCAGGGGTAAGGGATGAAAAACTGTTTTTT
size: few; D: TRBD1; J: TRBJ2-7; V: TRBV27; length: 14; CDR3: CASSLQGEFYEQYF; DNA: TGTGCCAGCAGTTTACAGGGGGAGTTTTACGAGCAGTACTTC
size: -; D: -; J: TRBJ2-1; V: TRBV6-5; length: 11; CDR3: CASNRGGEQFF; DNA: TGTGCCAGCAACAGGGGAGGTGAGCAGTTCTTC
size: -; D: -; J: TRBJ2-3; V: TRBV5-1; length: 12; CDR3: CASSGRGDTQYF; DNA: TGCGCCAGCAGCGGACGCGGGGATACGCAGTATTTT
size: -; D: TRBD1; J: TRBJ2-7; V: TRBV19; length: 15; CDR3: CASSLTGGAFHEQYF; DNA: TGTGCCAGTAGCTTAACAGGGGGCGCGTTCCACGAGCAGTACTTC
size: -; D: TRBD2; J: TRBJ2-1; V: TRBV5-1; length: 18; CDR3: CASSLAYLTRPAGDEQFF; DNA: TGCGCCAGCAGCTTGGCTTATTTGACCAGACCAGCGGGGGATGAGCAGTTCTTC
size: -; D: -; J: TRBJ1-3; V: TRBV10-3; length: 11; CDR3: CAISEGNTIYF; DNA: TGTGCCATCAGTGAGGGAAACACCATATATTTT
size: -; D: TRBD2; J: TRBJ2-3; V: TRBV13; length: 16; CDR3: CASSLVGGRATDTQYF; DNA: TGTGCCAGCAGCTTAGTCGGGGGGAGAGCAACAGATACGCAGTATTTT
size: -; D: -; J: TRBJ2-7; V: TRBV4-1; length: 14; CDR3: CASSQDLRDYEQYF; DNA: TGCGCCAGCAGCCAAGATCTGAGGGACTACGAGCAGTACTTC
size: -; D: -; J: TRBJ1-2; V: TRBV6-5; length: 15; CDR3: CASSLARGFSYGYTF; DNA: TGTGCCAGCAGTTTGGCCAGGGGTTTTAGCTATGGCTACACCTTC
size: -; D: -; J: TRBJ2-7; V: TRBV28; length: 16; CDR3: CASSLGEGGRTYEQYF; DNA: TGTGCCAGCAGTTTAGGGGAGGGGGGTCGGACCTACGAGCAGTACTTC
size: -; D: -; J: TRBJ2-3; V: TRBV18; length: 16; CDR3: CASSSSWLSATDTQYF; DNA: TGTGCCAGCTCTAGTTCGTGGTTGAGCGCGACAGATACGCAGTATTTT
size: -; D: -; J: TRBJ2-1; V: TRBV27; length: 14; CDR3: CALAAGLGSNEQFF; DNA: TGTGCCCTGGCGGCGGGCCTGGGATCTAATGAGCAGTTCTTC
size: -; D: -; J: TRBJ1-5; V: TRBV29-1; length: 15; CDR3: CSAREAGEGNQPQHF; DNA: TGCAGCGCCAGAGAGGCCGGTGAGGGCAATCAGCCCCAGCATTTT
size: -; D: -; J: TRBJ2-2; V: TRBV7-9; length: 15; CDR3: CASSYQSIDPGELFF; DNA: TGTGCCAGCAGCTATCAGAGTATCGACCCCGGGGAGCTGTTTTTT
size: -; D: TRBD1; J: TRBJ2-2; V: TRBV11-2; length: 16; CDR3: CASSLLDRANTGELFF; DNA: TGTGCCAGCAGCCTGTTGGACAGGGCCAATACCGGGGAGCTGTTTTTT
size: once; D: TRBD1; J: TRBJ2-7; V: TRBV10-3; length: 14; CDR3: CAISPGTGSNEQYF; DNA: TGTGCCATCAGTCCCGGGACAGGTTCCAACGAGCAGTACTTC
size: -; D: -; J: TRBJ2-2; V: TRBV19; length: 15; CDR3: CASSIRADPPGELFF; DNA: TGTGCCAGTAGTATACGGGCAGACCCACCCGGGGAGCTGTTTTTT
size: -; D: TRBD2; J: TRBJ2-1; V: TRBV5-1; length: 16; CDR3: CASSLEGLAGYNEQFF; DNA: TGCGCCAGCAGCTTGGAAGGACTAGCGGGATACAATGAGCAGTTCTTC
size: -; D: -; J: TRBJ2-1; V: TRBV6-1; length: 12; CDR3: CASRDSYNEQFF; DNA: TGTGCCAGCCGGGACTCCTACAATGAGCAGTTCTTC
size: -; D: -; J: TRBJ2-5; V: TRBV5-1; length: 14; CDR3: CASSPDGMGETQYF; DNA: TGCGCCAGCAGCCCGGACGGGATGGGGGAGACCCAGTACTTC
size: -; D: TRBD1; J: TRBJ2-3; V: TRBV29-1; length: 13; CDR3: CSGRQGSTDTQYF; DNA: TGCAGCGGTCGACAGGGGAGCACAGATACGCAGTATTTT
size: few; D: -; J: TRBJ1-1; V: TRBV18; length: 13; CDR3: CASSLGENTEAFF; DNA: TGTGCCAGCTCACTGGGGGAGAACACTGAAGCTTTCTTT
size: -; D: TRBD2; J: TRBJ2-3; V: TRBV30; length: 16; CDR3: CAWSARTSGITDTQYF; DNA: TGTGCCTGGAGTGCGCGGACTAGCGGTATTACAGATACGCAGTATTTT
size: -; D: TRBD2; J: TRBJ2-1; V: TRBV5-6; length: 16; CDR3: CASSQTRTSGNNEQFF; DNA: TGTGCCAGCAGCCAGACCCGGACTAGCGGCAACAATGAGCAGTTCTTC
size: -; D: TRBD1; J: TRBJ2-7; V: TRBV28; length: 15; CDR3: CASSLVTGQAYEQYF; DNA: TGTGCCAGCAGTTTAGTCACGGGACAGGCCTACGAGCAGTACTTC
size: -; D: TRBD2; J: TRBJ2-7; V: TRBV11-1; length: 13; CDR3: CASSWAGDYEQYF; DNA: TGTGCCAGCAGCTGGGCGGGAGACTACGAGCAGTACTTC
size: -; D: -; J: TRBJ1-2; V: TRBV10-3; length: 15; CDR3: CAISGGAGSGYGYTF; DNA: TGTGCCATCAGTGGCGGGGCAGGGAGCGGCTATGGCTACACCTTC
size: -; D: -; J: TRBJ2-3; V: TRBV6-5; length: 15; CDR3: CASSYGGRHPDTQYF; DNA: TGTGCCAGCAGTTACGGGGGGAGACACCCAGATACGCAGTATTTT
size: -; D: -; J: TRBJ1-4; V: TRBV25-1; length: 16; CDR3: CASSRLTKSGREKLFF; DNA: TGTGCCAGCAGTCGACTTACCAAGAGTGGACGGGAAAAACTGTTTTTT
size: -; D: -; J: TRBJ1-5; V: TRBV28; length: 18; CDR3: CASTDHGQGLDSNQPQHF; DNA: TGTGCCAGCACCGACCACGGGCAGGGGCTCGATAGCAATCAGCCCCAGCATTTT
size: -; D: TRBD2; J: TRBJ2-1; V: TRBV30; length: 15; CDR3: CAWSATGGPYNEQFF; DNA: TGTGCCTGGAGTGCGACGGGAGGGCCCTACAATGAGCAGTTCTTC
size: -; D: -; J: TRBJ2-2; V: TRBV6-5; length: 13; CDR3: CASSYRDTGELFF; DNA: TGTGCCAGCAGTTATAGGGACACCGGGGAGCTGTTTTTT
size: -; D: TRBD1; J: TRBJ2-1; V: TRBV7-3; length: 16; CDR3: CASSPTPGQGYNEQFF; DNA: TGTGCCAGCAGCCCCACACCGGGACAGGGCTACAATGAGCAGTTCTTC